This T cell receptor (beta chain) appears in the sequencing data of a study of T cells in Graves' hyperthyroidism and ophthalmopathy. The CDR3 is 15 residues long. Unmatched junction bases numbered 12, after V lost 6 bases and J lost 6 bases. Germline CDR1 and CDR2: DFQATT and SNEGSKA (reference sequence). The TCR beta CDR3 regions underwent amplification using RNA transcripts as the source. Carried out on the TCR CDR3, a first-round RT-PCR used the HTBI primer set. TCRdb passed the multiplex PCR reads through MiXCR, listing each CDR3 protein once. Of about 710,000 distinct CDR3 sequences listed, around 15% were seen once; the top ten hold under 10%. This clonotype was recorded at least ten times.

The material sequenced was blood. This chain uses TRBV20-1 with TRBJ2-3; 10 bases agree with TRBD2. This clonotype was obtained from a man aged 18-30 years with Graves' hyperthyroidism. The DNA of the CDR3 is TGCAGTGCCCTAGCTAGCGGGAGAATCGAGGATACGCAGTATTTT. It translates to CSALASGRIEDTQYF.